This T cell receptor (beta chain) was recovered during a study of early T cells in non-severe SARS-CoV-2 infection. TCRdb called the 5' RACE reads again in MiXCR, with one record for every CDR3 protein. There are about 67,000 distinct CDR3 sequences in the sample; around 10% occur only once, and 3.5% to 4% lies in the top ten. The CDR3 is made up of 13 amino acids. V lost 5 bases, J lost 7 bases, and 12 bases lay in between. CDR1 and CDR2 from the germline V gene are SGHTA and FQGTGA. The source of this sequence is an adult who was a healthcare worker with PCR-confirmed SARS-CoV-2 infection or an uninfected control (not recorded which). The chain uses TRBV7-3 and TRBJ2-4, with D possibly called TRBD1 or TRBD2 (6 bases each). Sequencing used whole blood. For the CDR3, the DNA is TGTGCCAGCAGCCAAGAGGGGGGCAACATTCAGTACTTC. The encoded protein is CASSQEGGNIQYF.